These T cell receptor beta chains were read from a single sample in a study of cytomegalovirus exposure and HLA in healthy donors. TCRdb's copy holds only in-frame clones and misses some; the assay was immunoSEQ multiplex PCR. The sample consists of some 190,000 clones, 76% of them appearing once. Sequences were obtained from PBMCs. The source is a woman aged 30 to 39 in good health and CMV-seropositive. Each CDR3 is given with its conserved first and last residue. Fields, in order: J gene, D gene, clone size, V gene, CDR3 DNA, CDR3 protein. D genes are given only for firm matches. Some rows mark clone size as missing; the rest say once, few, many or name a class of expanded clone.

J gene: TRBJ1-2; D gene: .; clone size: once; V gene: TRBV6-1; CDR3 DNA: TGTGCCAGCAGTGTCAGAGGTCCACAGGGCCACTATGGCTACACCTTC; CDR3 protein: CASSVRGPQGHYGYTF
J gene: TRBJ2-1; D gene: TRBD2; clone size: once; V gene: TRBV15; CDR3 DNA: TGTGCCACCCGGAGAAGTGGGACTAGCTACAATGAGCAGTTCTTC; CDR3 protein: CATRRSGTSYNEQFF
J gene: TRBJ2-7; D gene: TRBD1; clone size: .; V gene: TRBV10-3; CDR3 DNA: TGTGCCATTGGGGGTTCCGGGACAGCCTACGAGCAGTACTTC; CDR3 protein: CAIGGSGTAYEQYF
J gene: TRBJ2-5; D gene: TRBD1; clone size: few; V gene: TRBV7-8; CDR3 DNA: TGTGCCAGCAGCTTAGAGGGACAGGGGGCAAGAGAGACCCAGTACTTC; CDR3 protein: CASSLEGQGARETQYF
J gene: TRBJ2-1; D gene: .; clone size: .; V gene: TRBV7-8; CDR3 DNA: TGTGCCAGCAGTCAGCGACCTTTCAACAATGAGCAGTTCTTC; CDR3 protein: CASSQRPFNNEQFF
J gene: TRBJ2-1; D gene: .; clone size: .; V gene: TRBV15; CDR3 DNA: TGTGCCACCAGCAGAGGGGGCGGGGTTCCTCTGTTCTTC; CDR3 protein: CATSRGGGVPLFF
J gene: TRBJ2-5; D gene: .; clone size: .; V gene: TRBV5-1; CDR3 DNA: TGCGCCAGCAGCGACGACAGGGGAGGGGAGACCCAGTACTTC; CDR3 protein: CASSDDRGGETQYF
J gene: TRBJ2-7; D gene: TRBD2; clone size: .; V gene: TRBV28; CDR3 DNA: TGTGCCAGCAGCCCCGTAGCGGGGGACTACGAGCAGTACTTC; CDR3 protein: CASSPVAGDYEQYF
J gene: TRBJ2-4; D gene: TRBD2; clone size: few; V gene: TRBV25-1; CDR3 DNA: TGTGCCAGCAGCTGGGGGGGAGGGCGGGCCAAAAACATTCAGTACTTC; CDR3 protein: CASSWGGGRAKNIQYF
J gene: TRBJ1-4; D gene: TRBD1; clone size: .; V gene: TRBV15; CDR3 DNA: TGTGCCACCAGCAGAGAGGACAGGTCTAATGAAAAACTGTTTTTT; CDR3 protein: CATSREDRSNEKLFF
J gene: TRBJ1-1; D gene: TRBD1; clone size: few; V gene: TRBV10-1; CDR3 DNA: TGCGCCAGCAGTGAGAGCAGGGGGTCAGGCACTGAAGCTTTCTTT; CDR3 protein: CASSESRGSGTEAFF
J gene: TRBJ2-1; D gene: .; clone size: .; V gene: TRBV27; CDR3 DNA: TGTGCCAGCAGTCCTATGCAGGGGAGATTTTACAATGAGCAGTTCTTC; CDR3 protein: CASSPMQGRFYNEQFF
J gene: TRBJ2-5; D gene: TRBD1; clone size: .; V gene: TRBV6-5; CDR3 DNA: TGCGCCAGCATTCCTCCGGGACAGCAAGAGACCCAGTACTTC; CDR3 protein: CASIPPGQQETQYF
J gene: TRBJ1-5; D gene: TRBD1; clone size: .; V gene: TRBV15; CDR3 DNA: TGTGCCACCAGCAGAGAGGACAGGGGAGGACAGCCCCAGCATTTT; CDR3 protein: CATSREDRGGQPQHF
J gene: TRBJ2-3; D gene: .; clone size: once; V gene: TRBV19; CDR3 DNA: TGTGCCAGTAGAAGGACTACCAGCACAGATACGCAGTATTTT; CDR3 protein: CASRRTTSTDTQYF
J gene: TRBJ2-7; D gene: .; clone size: few; V gene: TRBV11-2; CDR3 DNA: TGTGCCAGCAGCAGCCGTATAGTCTCCTACGAGCAGTACTTC; CDR3 protein: CASSSRIVSYEQYF
J gene: TRBJ2-6; D gene: .; clone size: few; V gene: TRBV2; CDR3 DNA: TGTGCCAGCAGTGAAGATAGTGGCTCTGGGGCCAACGTCCTGACTTTC; CDR3 protein: CASSEDSGSGANVLTF